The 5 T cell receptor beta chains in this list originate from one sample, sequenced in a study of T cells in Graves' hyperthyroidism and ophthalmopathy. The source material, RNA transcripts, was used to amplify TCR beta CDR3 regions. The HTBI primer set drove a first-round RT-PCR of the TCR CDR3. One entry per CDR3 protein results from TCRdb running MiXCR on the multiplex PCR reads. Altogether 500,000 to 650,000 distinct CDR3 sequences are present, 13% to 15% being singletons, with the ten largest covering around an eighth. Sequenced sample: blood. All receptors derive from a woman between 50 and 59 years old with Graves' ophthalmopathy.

The chain's CDR3 is CASSFRAGLNSPLHF. CDR3 coding DNA: TGTGCCAGCAGTTTTCGGGCAGGGCTTAATTCACCCCTCCACTTT. The chain employs TRBV28 and TRBJ1-6; D is perhaps TRBD1 (5 bases). Trimming left V 3 bases short and J 6 bases short, with 12 bases between. The CDR3 is 15 amino acids. From germline, CDR1 is MDHEN and CDR2 SYDVKM.

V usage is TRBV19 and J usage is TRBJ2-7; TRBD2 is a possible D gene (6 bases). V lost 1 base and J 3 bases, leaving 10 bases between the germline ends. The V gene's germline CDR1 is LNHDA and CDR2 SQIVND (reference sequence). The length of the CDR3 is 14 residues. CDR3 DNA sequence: TGTGCCAGTAGTATAGTGGATAGCGGCTACGAGCAGTACTTC. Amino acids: CASSIVDSGYEQYF.

CDR3 in DNA: TGTGCCAGCAGGCACAGGGGCTCTGGAAACACCATATATTTT. Translated: CASRHRGSGNTIYF. This chain uses TRBV27 with TRBJ1-3; 7 nucleotides line up with TRBD1. The CDR3 spans 14 residues. V lost 6 bases and J lost 0; bases outside the gene matches: 2. Germline V CDR1 and CDR2: MNHEY, SMNVEV (reference sequence).

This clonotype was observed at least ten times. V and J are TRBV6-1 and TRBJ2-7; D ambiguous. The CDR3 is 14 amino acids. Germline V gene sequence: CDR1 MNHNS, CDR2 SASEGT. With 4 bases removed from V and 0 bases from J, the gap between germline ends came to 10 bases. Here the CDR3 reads CASSGLALSYEQYF. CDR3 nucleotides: TGTGCCAGCAGTGGATTAGCCCTCTCCTACGAGCAGTACTTC.

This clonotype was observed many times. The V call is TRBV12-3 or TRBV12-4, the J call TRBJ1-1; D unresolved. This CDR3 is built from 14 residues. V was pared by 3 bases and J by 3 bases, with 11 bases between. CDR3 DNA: TGTGCCAGCAGTTTTACCACAATCGACACTGAAGCTTTCTTT. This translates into CASSFTTIDTEAFF.